Presented here are 25 T cell receptor beta chains from one specimen sequenced in a study of blood T cell repertoires in COVID-19. Only in-frame clones appear in the TCRdb table, and some are missing; sequencing was by immunoSEQ multiplex PCR. The sample includes some 100,000 clones, 85% to 90% seen only once; the top ten take 8.1%. Material for sequencing was peripheral blood. The receptors derive from a woman aged 70-85 years with acute or convalescent COVID-19.

This clone was detected only once. The chain has TRBV2 and TRBJ2-7; 9 positions match TRBD1. Germline V gives CDR1 SNHLY, CDR2 FYNNEI. J lost 6 bases, V lost 7 bases, and 7 bases had no gene match. This CDR3 has 13 amino acids. As DNA, the CDR3 is TGTGCCAGCACGAAGGGACAGGGAGGCGAGCAGTACTTC. Protein product: CASTKGQGGEQYF.

This clone has just one count. The genes are TRBV11-2 and TRBJ2-5, with TRBD2 as a possible D gene (5 bases). CDR1 is SGHAT and CDR2 is FQNNGV in the germline V gene. The V end lost 0 bases, the J end lost 10 bases, and 18 bases lay between the germline ends. The CDR3 is 15 amino acids. CDR3 bases: TGTGCCAGCAGCTTAGACGGGGTTCTTTTCGAGGACCAGTACTTC. It is translated as CASSLDGVLFEDQYF.

A single count supports this clone. V is TRBV5-6 and J is TRBJ1-1; 7 bases agree with TRBD1. The CDR3 has 16 residues. Germline loops: CDR1 SGHDT, CDR2 YYEEEE. V was pared by 0 bases and J by 1 base, with 6 bases of the junction left unmatched. The CDR3 DNA follows: TGTGCCAGCAGCTTGGACCGGACAGGTTGGAACACTGAAGCTTTCTTT. Its translation is CASSLDRTGWNTEAFF.

This sequence joins TRBV5-6 and TRBJ2-5; a weak D match, TRBD2 (6 bases). Trimming took 10 bases from V and 4 from J, leaving 11 bases between them. This CDR3 spans 11 amino acids. The germline V gene encodes CDR1 SGHDT and CDR2 YYEEEE. Here the CDR3 reads CARRGRETQYF. In DNA form, the CDR3 reads TGTGCCCGTCGGGGGAGAGAGACCCAGTACTTC. Full variable domain (outside the CDR3, taken from reference TRBV5-6 and TRBJ2-5): DAGVTQSPTHLIKTRGQQVTLRCSPKSGHDTVSWYQQALGQGPQFIFQYYEEEERQRGNFPDRFSGHQFPNYSSELNVNALLLGDSALYLCARRGRETQYFGPGTRLLVL.

This rearrangement joins TRBV4-1 to TRBJ1-6; no definite D call. Trimming removed 0 bases from V and 10 bases from J, with 4 bases in between. This CDR3 spans 12 amino acids. The germline CDR1 and CDR2 sequences are MGHRA and YSYEKL. CDR3 in amino acids: CASSQDRSPLHF. CDR3 coding DNA: TGCGCCAGCAGCCAAGACAGATCACCCCTCCACTTT.

The rearrangement joins TRBV28 to TRBJ1-1, with D unclear. The length of the CDR3 is 13 residues. V lost 4 bases to trimming and J lost 4 bases, with 10 bases between them. Germline CDR1 MDHEN, CDR2 SYDVKM. The CDR3 region has the DNA TGTGCCAGCAGTTCCGCGGGGATCACTGAAGCTTTCTTT. It is translated as CASSSAGITEAFF. Filled out from reference TRBV28 and TRBJ1-1, the complete variable domain reads DVKVTQSSRYLVKRTGEKVFLECVQDMDHENMFWYRQDPGLGLRLIYFSYDVKMKEKGDIPEGYSVSREKKERFSLILESASTNQTSMYLCASSSAGITEAFFGQGTRLTVV.

The chain couples TRBV19 to TRBJ2-3, with TRBD2 matching over 12 bases. The CDR3 extends over 15 amino acids. Germline V gene lookup returns CDR1 LNHDA and CDR2 SQIVND (reference sequence). V lost 3 bases and J lost 4; bases outside the gene matches: 2. CDR3 bases: TGTGCCAGTAGTATGACTAGCGGGAGTGCAGATACGCAGTATTTT. This encodes CASSMTSGSADTQYF.

V usage is TRBV3-1 (or the pseudogene TRBV3-2) and J usage is TRBJ1-4; D may be TRBD1 (6 bases). The CDR3 contains 14 residues. Trimming left V 3 bases short and J 7 bases short, with 12 bases between. Germline V gives CDR1 LGHDT, CDR2 YNNKEL (reference sequence). This chain's CDR3 is CASSHRGVGEKLFF. The CDR3 region has the DNA TGTGCCAGCAGCCACAGGGGCGTTGGTGAAAAACTGTTTTTT.

The genes are TRBV5-1 and TRBJ1-1, with 11 bases identical to TRBD1. CDR1 is SGHRS, CDR2 YFSETQ, per germline. Losses at the gene ends were 3 bases for V and 6 bases for J; bases not matched to a gene: 7. This CDR3 region has 15 residues. CDR3 in DNA: TGCGCCAGCAGCTCCCAAGGACAGGGGGCGTCTGAAGCTTTCTTT. As protein: CASSSQGQGASEAFF.

This clone was seen once. This chain joins TRBV30 and TRBJ1-2, with unresolved D. Germline V gene lookup returns CDR1 GTSNPN and CDR2 SVGIG (reference sequence). Between the trimmed V and J ends, which lost 2 bases and 5 bases, there was a span of 18 bases. This CDR3 has 15 amino acids. For the CDR3, the DNA is TGTGCCTGGAGTCCCGAGCCCCCCTACCCTTATGGCTACACCTTC. Protein product: CAWSPEPPYPYGYTF.

This clone is a singleton in its sample. The chain recombines TRBV5-1 with TRBJ2-6, with 9 bases identical to TRBD1. CDR1 and CDR2 (germline): SGHRS, YFSETQ. The CDR3 totals 16 residues. Trimming cost V 3 bases and J 2 bases; bases outside gene matches: 3. DNA of the CDR3: TGCGCCAGCAGCTGGACAGGGGTCGCTGGGGCCAACGTCCTGACTTTC. This translates into CASSWTGVAGANVLTF.

This clone came up a few times. The gene calls are TRBV5-1 and TRBJ2-7, with D possibly matching TRBD1 (6 bases). The V and J ends lost 5 bases and 6 bases respectively, with 9 bases between them. This CDR3 has 11 residues. CDR1 is SGHRS and CDR2 is YFSETQ in the germline V gene. The CDR3 spells CASRRDIEQYF. The CDR3 coding sequence is TGCGCCAGCAGGAGGGACATCGAGCAGTACTTC. Full variable domain (rest looked up from reference TRBV5-1 and TRBJ2-7): KAGVTQTPRYLIKTRGQQVTLSCSPISGHRSVSWYQQTPGQGLQFLFEYFSETQRNKGNFPGRFSGRQFSNSRSEMNVSTLELGDSALYLCASRRDIEQYFGPGTRLTVT.

The genes are TRBV27 and TRBJ2-2; 8 bases agree with TRBD1. The CDR3 is 15 residues long. Germline values: CDR1 MNHEY, CDR2 SMNVEV (reference sequence). V gave up 6 bases and J gave up 4 bases; unmatched junction bases: 7. The CDR3 is CASRKQGGGTGELFF. The CDR3 coding sequence is TGTGCCAGCAGAAAACAGGGGGGAGGCACCGGGGAGCTGTTTTTT.

DNA for the CDR3: TGTGCCAGCTCACCCAGGTCGACTAGCGTATACAATGAGCAGTTCTTC. Its protein is CASSPRSTSVYNEQFF. The chain has TRBV18 and TRBJ2-1, with 8 bases matching TRBD2. This CDR3 contains 16 residues. With V trimmed by 3 bases and J by 4 bases, 8 bases remained unmatched. Germline lookup yields CDR1 KGHSH and CDR2 LQKENI.

This chain uses TRBV27 with TRBJ2-5; 8 bases are shared with TRBD1. CDR1 is MNHEY and CDR2 is SMNVEV in the germline V gene (reference sequence). The CDR3 loop spans 14 amino acids. With 8 bases clipped from V and 4 bases from J, the junction kept 9 bases outside the gene matches. CDR3 nucleotides: TGTGCCAGCCGATTAGCAGGGGGCACAGAGACCCAGTACTTC. Its translation: CASRLAGGTETQYF.

J is TRBJ2-2 and V is TRBV5-5; TRBD1 agrees at 8 bases. CDR3 length: 17 residues. V shed 3 bases and J 0 bases; nucleotides not matched to a gene: 7. Germline lookup yields CDR1 SGHKS and CDR2 YYEKEE (reference sequence). The CDR3 region is CASSWERGQANTGELFF. CDR3 nucleotide sequence: TGTGCCAGCAGCTGGGAACGGGGACAGGCGAACACCGGGGAGCTGTTTTTT.

The J gene is TRBJ1-4, the V gene TRBV24-1; D remains ambiguous. Germline assignment: CDR1 KGHDR and CDR2 SFDVKD. CDR3 size: 14 residues. The V and J ends lost 5 bases and 5 bases respectively, with 11 bases between them. The CDR3 loop reads CATSAKSGNEKLFF. The CDR3 DNA is TGTGCCACCAGTGCTAAATCGGGGAATGAAAAACTGTTTTTT.

This clone appeared a single time. This chain connects TRBV14 to TRBJ2-2; no clear D gene. Germline-derived CDR1 and CDR2 are SGHDN and FVKESK. Trimming cost V 0 bases and J 0 bases, with 8 bases left between them. This CDR3 contains 16 residues. The CDR3 DNA follows: TGTGCCAGCAGCCAAGAGTTGCCGGCGAACACCGGGGAGCTGTTTTTT. Its protein product is CASSQELPANTGELFF.

This sequence joins TRBV6-5 and TRBJ2-7, with a tentative D call TRBD1 (6 bases). Germline loops: CDR1 MNHEY, CDR2 SVGAGI. V was clipped by 5 bases and J by 9 bases, with 20 bases between them. There are 14 residues in the CDR3. CDR3 region: CASSLGQSPGWQYF. CDR3 nucleotides: TGTGCCAGCAGTCTAGGACAGAGCCCCGGGTGGCAGTACTTC.

DNA of the CDR3: TGTGCCAGCAGCCAAGGGCCCAGGGTGAACACTGAAGCTTTCTTT. This translates into CASSQGPRVNTEAFF. This chain links TRBV3-1 (or the pseudogene TRBV3-2) with TRBJ1-1; possible D gene TRBD1, 5 bases. Trimming shortened V by 1 base and J by 0 bases, and 9 bases separated the two germline ends. Per the germline V gene, CDR1 is LGHDT and CDR2 is YNNKEL (reference sequence). This CDR3 has 15 amino acids.

This clone was counted between two and nine times. The V gene is TRBV10-1, the J gene TRBJ2-2, with TRBD2 matching 10 bases. The CDR3 length is 15 residues. Germline trimming cut 5 bases from V and 5 bases from J; bases unmatched to any gene: 5. Germline CDR1 is WNHNN and CDR2 is SYGVQD (reference sequence). The CDR3 DNA follows: TGCGCCAGCAGTCGCGAGACTAGCGGGACCGGGGAGCTGTTTTTT. Protein product: CASSRETSGTGELFF.

The rearrangement uses TRBV2 and TRBJ1-2, with 9 positions matching TRBD1. The ends lost 6 bases at V and 5 bases at J; junction bases unmatched: 13. This CDR3 region has 16 residues. The germline V gene has CDR1 SNHLY and CDR2 FYNNEI. The CDR3 loop reads CASRSVPGQGYYGYTF. CDR3 DNA sequence: TGTGCCAGCAGGAGTGTTCCGGGACAGGGATATTATGGCTACACCTTC.

The chain employs TRBV6-2 or TRBV6-3 and TRBJ2-7, with 7 bases lining up with TRBD1. Germline V gene sequence: CDR1 MNHEY, CDR2 SVGEGT. CDR3 length: 14 amino acids. V lost 1 base to trimming and J lost 2 bases; unmatched junction nucleotides: 2. The CDR3 DNA reads TGTGCCAGCAGTTACTTCAGGGGGACCTACGAGCAGTACTTC. Its translation is CASSYFRGTYEQYF.

The J gene is TRBJ2-7, the V gene TRBV27; 7 bases are shared with TRBD2. CDR1 and CDR2 (germline): MNHEY, SMNVEV (reference sequence). The CDR3 has 11 amino acids. V shed 8 bases and J 6 bases; nucleotides not matched to a gene: 4. CDR3 residues: CASGRAREQYF. The DNA for the CDR3 is TGTGCCAGCGGGAGGGCCCGCGAGCAGTACTTC.

The CDR3 protein is CASSKRQGGFQETQYF. In DNA form, the CDR3 reads TGTGCCAGCAGCAAAAGACAGGGGGGTTTCCAAGAGACCCAGTACTTC. The chain employs TRBV9 and TRBJ2-5; 9 nucleotides agree with TRBD1. The V gene end was trimmed by 4 bases and the J gene end by 1 base; junction bases not matched to a gene: 8. Germline V CDR1 and CDR2: SGDLS, YYNGEE. The CDR3 runs 16 residues.